This passage covers 5 T cell receptor beta chains from one sample sequenced in a study of T cells after yellow fever vaccination. One entry per CDR3 protein, called by TCRdb with MiXCR from the 5' RACE reads. In the table there are 300,000 to 400,000 distinct CDR3 sequences, 6.2% of which are singletons. The sample consisted of PBMCs, taken 5 days after the yellow fever booster vaccination. These receptor sequences come from a man in his thirties or forties who received the YFV17D yellow fever vaccine.

This clonotype showed up many times. This chain joins TRBV19 and TRBJ2-1; no clear D gene. The V and J ends lost 1 base and 6 bases respectively, with 7 bases between them. The CDR3 is made up of 13 amino acids. From germline, CDR1 is LNHDA and CDR2 SQIVND (reference sequence). CDR3 DNA: TGTGCCAGTAGTATAGGAGTTTTCAATGAGCAGTTCTTC. Encoded protein: CASSIGVFNEQFF.

This clonotype was seen a few times. The chain carries TRBV15 and TRBJ2-5; 7 bases match TRBD1. Germline CDR1 is LNHNV and CDR2 is YYDKDF (reference sequence). This CDR3 comprises 15 residues. After removal of 3 bases from V and 5 bases from J, the junction contained 9 bases not matched to a gene. CDR3: CATSRGRQGKETQYF. Written as DNA, the CDR3 is TGTGCCACCAGCAGGGGAAGACAGGGCAAGGAGACCCAGTACTTC.

This clonotype was seen ten or more times. The gene calls are TRBV28 and TRBJ2-1, with D hard to call. There are 13 residues in the CDR3. Germline V gene lookup returns CDR1 MDHEN and CDR2 SYDVKM. The germline V and J ends were trimmed by 7 bases and 0 bases, with 7 bases remaining between them. CDR3 nucleotide sequence: TGTGCCAGCACAGAGAGCTCCTACAATGAGCAGTTCTTC. Its translation: CASTESSYNEQFF.

The chain employs TRBV12-3 or TRBV12-4 and TRBJ2-1, with D possibly TRBD1 on 6 matching bases. The V end was cut by 8 bases, the J end by 0 bases, with 14 bases between. The CDR3 runs 15 residues. In nucleotides, the CDR3 is TGTGCCAGCGGGGGCAGGTTGAGCTCCTACAATGAGCAGTTCTTC. Protein sequence: CASGGRLSSYNEQFF.

Points on this clonotype: A much larger clone lies a single base off, so this may be a read error. Because it lacks the conserved phenylalanine or tryptophan at the end, this CDR3 is likely a read error. The chain joins TRBV10-3 to TRBJ2-7, with D perhaps TRBD2 (6 bases). V was shortened by 5 bases and J by 9 bases, with 17 bases between the two germline ends. The CDR3 is 13 amino acids. Germline loops: CDR1 ENHRY, CDR2 SYGVKD. DNA of the CDR3: TGTGCCATCAGTTGGACCTCCGGGGGTGGGCAGTACTCC. Translation gives CAISWTSGGGQYS.